This T cell receptor beta chain was profiled in a study of cytomegalovirus exposure and HLA in healthy donors. Whole-study findings and limits: Segments of the TCR beta V type were, in most cases, productive about 90% or about 30% of the time in an earlier analysis. A later analysis linked a missense DCLRE1C variant to TCR beta V- and J-gene trimming.

A multiplex PCR was run with 60 Vbeta primers and 13 Jbeta primers. Clones were sequenced by immunoSEQ multiplex PCR, and TCRdb holds only the in-frame ones, with some missing. The profile covers 200,000 to 250,000 clones, with 70% to 80% appearing a single time and around 4% taken by the ten largest. Comment on this clone: Antigen specificity is unknown.

The CDR3 has 18 amino acids. CDR1 ENHRY and CDR2 SYGVKD come from the germline V gene. V was cut by 6 bases and J by 2 bases, with 26 bases left in between. The chain has TRBV10-3 and TRBJ2-7; D is perhaps TRBD2 (5 bases). The receptor comes from a male donor in good health and CMV-seronegative. Specimen: PBMCs. The CDR3 spells CAISPTRSTSLPPYEQYF. Written as DNA, the CDR3 is TGTGCCATCAGCCCAACTAGATCCACCAGCTTACCACCCTACGAGCAGTACTTC.